The rows below give T cell receptor beta chains drawn from one sample of a study of sequential checkpoint blockade in melanoma. Libraries were prepared by immunoSEQ multiplex PCR; TCRdb keeps only in-frame clonotypes and omits some of them. The sample lists 26,000 or so clones, approximately 91% occurring once. The source was CD8+ T cells sorted from blood (inferred from file names), collected from a patient given nivolumab and ipilimumab in sequence. These receptors were taken from a human donor with melanoma. Each CDR3 is given without its conserved first and last residue. The order of the fields is clone size, J gene, D gene, V gene, CDR3 protein. D genes are given only for firm matches. Only part of the rows carry a size: once, few, many, or a class if the clone is expanded.

abundance: NA; j_gene: TRBJ1-2; d_gene: TRBD1; v_gene: TRBV5-1; CDR3aa: ASTPDVGTGLYGYT
abundance: few; j_gene: TRBJ2-1; d_gene: NA; v_gene: TRBV6-5; CDR3aa: ASSPQGGYNEQF
abundance: NA; j_gene: TRBJ1-5; d_gene: NA; v_gene: TRBV7-3; CDR3aa: ASTLLNLNLVRGNQPQH
abundance: NA; j_gene: TRBJ2-2; d_gene: NA; v_gene: TRBV14; CDR3aa: ASSQEQNTGELF
abundance: NA; j_gene: TRBJ2-1; d_gene: TRBD2; v_gene: TRBV28; CDR3aa: ASSFPSSGGAREQF
abundance: NA; j_gene: TRBJ1-5; d_gene: TRBD1; v_gene: TRBV9; CDR3aa: ASSATGGNQPQH
abundance: NA; j_gene: TRBJ2-7; d_gene: TRBD2; v_gene: TRBV5-5; CDR3aa: ASSRPGGGFGQY
abundance: NA; j_gene: TRBJ2-7; d_gene: NA; v_gene: TRBV28; CDR3aa: ASSLHVGGTYEQY
abundance: NA; j_gene: TRBJ1-1; d_gene: NA; v_gene: TRBV21-1; CDR3aa: ASSKGNRVCSILVAF
abundance: NA; j_gene: TRBJ2-3; d_gene: NA; v_gene: TRBV7-2; CDR3aa: ASSLISTDTQY
abundance: once; j_gene: TRBJ1-1; d_gene: NA; v_gene: TRBV6-1; CDR3aa: ASSGVGAAEAF
abundance: NA; j_gene: TRBJ2-1; d_gene: TRBD2; v_gene: TRBV18; CDR3aa: ASSSGGVPHNEQF
abundance: NA; j_gene: TRBJ2-5; d_gene: NA; v_gene: TRBV19; CDR3aa: ASSPSPQNQETQY
abundance: NA; j_gene: TRBJ1-4; d_gene: TRBD1; v_gene: TRBV7-9; CDR3aa: ASSSETGRRKLF
abundance: once; j_gene: TRBJ1-5; d_gene: NA; v_gene: TRBV2; CDR3aa: ASRWGHNQPQH
abundance: NA; j_gene: TRBJ1-5; d_gene: NA; v_gene: TRBV4-3; CDR3aa: ASSDSRDSFLH
abundance: NA; j_gene: TRBJ2-3; d_gene: TRBD2; v_gene: TRBV6-5; CDR3aa: ASSYRGDTDTQY
abundance: few; j_gene: TRBJ1-3; d_gene: TRBD1; v_gene: TRBV4-1; CDR3aa: ASSPQGLIGNTIY
abundance: NA; j_gene: TRBJ2-5; d_gene: TRBD1; v_gene: TRBV2; CDR3aa: ASTDRAWETQY
abundance: NA; j_gene: TRBJ2-7; d_gene: TRBD2; v_gene: TRBV28; CDR3aa: ASSLALAEYEQY
abundance: once; j_gene: TRBJ2-5; d_gene: TRBD1; v_gene: TRBV27; CDR3aa: ASSNRGPETQY
abundance: NA; j_gene: TRBJ1-4; d_gene: NA; v_gene: TRBV11-2; CDR3aa: ASSLGRFPTNEKLF